A selection of T cell receptor beta chains follows, all from one sample in a study of cytomegalovirus exposure and HLA in healthy donors. Using immunoSEQ multiplex PCR, the repertoire was profiled, and TCRdb retains in-frame clones only, with some absent. The table has around 69,000 clones, just over 95% seen once. Sequenced material: PBMCs. All receptors come from a woman between 18 and 30 years old in good health and CMV-seropositive. Both conserved end residues are part of each CDR3. D genes are given only for firm matches. Not all rows give a size; the values are once, few, many and, for expanded clones, a class.

TRBJ2-7 | - | TRBV7-2 | TRBD1 | CASSPTGTVSYEQYF | TGTGCCAGCAGCCCGACAGGGACAGTCTCCTACGAGCAGTACTTC
TRBJ2-7 | - | TRBV14 | TRBD1 | CASSQLSWYRGDYEQYF | TGTGCCAGCAGCCAATTGAGCTGGTACAGGGGGGACTACGAGCAGTACTTC
TRBJ2-1 | - | TRBV27 | TRBD2 | CASGSPTSGSRDEQFF | TGTGCCAGCGGTAGCCCGACTAGCGGGAGTAGGGATGAGCAGTTCTTC
TRBJ2-7 | - | TRBV5-5 | TRBD2 | CASSPWTSRSYEQYF | TGTGCCAGCAGCCCCTGGACTAGCCGATCCTACGAGCAGTACTTC
TRBJ1-1 | - | TRBV5-6 | TRBD1 | CASSHLEGRGTEAFF | TGTGCCAGCAGCCACCTAGAGGGCAGGGGGACTGAAGCTTTCTTT
TRBJ1-4 | - | TRBV9 | TRBD1 | CASTPGPGTGPHEKLFF | TGTGCCAGCACCCCAGGCCCCGGGACAGGTCCCCATGAAAAACTGTTTTTT
TRBJ2-5 | - | TRBV11-2 | TRBD2 | CASSLVGDYLRTQYF | TGTGCCAGCAGCTTAGTAGGGGACTACCTCAGGACCCAGTACTTC
TRBJ2-7 | - | TRBV7-7 | - | CASSLGRTYEQYF | TGTGCTAGCAGCTTAGGCAGGACCTACGAGCAGTACTTC
TRBJ2-7 | - | TRBV27 | TRBD2 | CASRRTSGTYEQYF | TGTGCCAGCAGAAGGACTAGCGGTACTTACGAGCAGTACTTC
TRBJ2-7 | few | TRBV6-5 | - | CASSQYPQDAYEQYF | TGTGCCAGCAGCCAATACCCTCAGGATGCCTACGAGCAGTACTTC
TRBJ1-5 | - | TRBV9 | - | CASSAHGGSNQPQHF | TGTGCCAGCAGCGCCCACGGGGGTAGCAATCAGCCCCAGCATTTT
TRBJ2-1 | once | TRBV6-5 | - | CASSYSTAGFYNEQFF | TGTGCCAGCAGTTACTCAACGGCGGGCTTCTACAATGAGCAGTTCTTC
TRBJ2-6 | - | TRBV14 | TRBD1 | CASSQVARGRSGANVLTF | TGTGCCAGCAGCCAAGTTGCCAGGGGGCGATCTGGGGCCAACGTCCTGACTTTC
TRBJ2-1 | - | TRBV2 | - | CASTQNIEQFF | TGTGCCAGCACCCAGAACATAGAGCAGTTCTTC
TRBJ2-7 | - | TRBV9 | - | CASSVAGNEQYF | TGTGCCAGCAGCGTAGCGGGGAACGAGCAGTACTTC
TRBJ2-7 | - | TRBV28 | TRBD2 | CASSSRLAGEKFPYEQYF | TGTGCCAGCAGTTCCCGGCTAGCGGGAGAGAAATTCCCCTACGAGCAGTACTTC
TRBJ2-1 | - | TRBV7-9 | - | CASNRWTGALLNEQFF | TGTGCCAGCAATCGGTGGACGGGAGCCTTACTAAATGAGCAGTTCTTC
TRBJ2-5 | - | TRBV19 | - | CASSIRTVETQYF | TGTGCCAGTAGTATAAGGACAGTAGAGACCCAGTACTTC
TRBJ2-7 | - | TRBV2 | - | CASSWDSRGSYEQYF | TGTGCCAGCAGTTGGGACTCCAGAGGGTCCTACGAGCAGTACTTC
TRBJ1-2 | - | TRBV18 | - | CASSLRGGYTF | TGTGCCAGCTCACTCCGGGGTGGCTACACCTTC
TRBJ1-1 | once | TRBV5-4 | - | CASSSPGLSTEAFF | TGTGCCAGCAGCTCCCCTGGTTTGAGCACTGAAGCTTTCTTT
TRBJ2-7 | - | TRBV28 | - | CASSLFSLAAEQYF | TGTGCCAGCAGTTTATTTAGCCTAGCAGCCGAGCAGTACTTC